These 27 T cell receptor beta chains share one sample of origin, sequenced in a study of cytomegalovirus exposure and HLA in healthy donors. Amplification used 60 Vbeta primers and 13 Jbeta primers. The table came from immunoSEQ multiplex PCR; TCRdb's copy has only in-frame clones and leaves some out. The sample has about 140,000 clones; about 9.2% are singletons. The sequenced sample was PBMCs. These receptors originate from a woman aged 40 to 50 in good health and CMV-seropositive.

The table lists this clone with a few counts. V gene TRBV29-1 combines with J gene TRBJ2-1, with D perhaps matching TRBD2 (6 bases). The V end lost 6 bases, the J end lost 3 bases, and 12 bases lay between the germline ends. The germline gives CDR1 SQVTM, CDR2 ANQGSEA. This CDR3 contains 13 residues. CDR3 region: CSVARTNYNEQFF. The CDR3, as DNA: TGCAGCGTGGCTCGGACTAACTACAATGAGCAGTTCTTC.

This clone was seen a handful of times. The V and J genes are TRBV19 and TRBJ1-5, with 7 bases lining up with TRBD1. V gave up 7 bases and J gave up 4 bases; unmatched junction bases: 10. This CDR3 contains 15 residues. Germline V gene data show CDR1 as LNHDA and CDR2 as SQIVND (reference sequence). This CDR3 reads CASIRTGQLNQPQHF. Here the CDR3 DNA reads TGTGCCAGTATCCGAACGGGACAGCTAAATCAGCCCCAGCATTTT.

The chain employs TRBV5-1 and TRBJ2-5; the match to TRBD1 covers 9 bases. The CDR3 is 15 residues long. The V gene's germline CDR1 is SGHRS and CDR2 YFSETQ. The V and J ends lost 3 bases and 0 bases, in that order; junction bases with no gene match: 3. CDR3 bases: TGCGCCAGCAGCTCACAGGGGGCGGACCAAGAGACCCAGTACTTC. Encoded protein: CASSSQGADQETQYF.

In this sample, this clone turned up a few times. The CDR3 DNA follows: TGTGCCAGCAGTCGAGAGAACAGGGCCCCCACTGAAGCTTTCTTT. Protein product: CASSRENRAPTEAFF. The chain recombines TRBV7-9 with TRBJ1-1, with D possibly matching TRBD1 (6 bases). The CDR3 is made up of 15 amino acids. The V and J ends lost 6 bases and 4 bases respectively, with 18 bases between them. Germline V gene lookup returns CDR1 SEHNR and CDR2 FQNEAQ (reference sequence).

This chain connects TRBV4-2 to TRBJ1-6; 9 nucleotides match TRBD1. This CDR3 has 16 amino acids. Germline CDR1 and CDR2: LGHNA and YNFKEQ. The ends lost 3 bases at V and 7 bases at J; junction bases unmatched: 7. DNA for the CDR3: TGTGCCAGCAGCCAGGGAACAGGGGGCCGGAATTCACCCCTCCACTTT. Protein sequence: CASSQGTGGRNSPLHF.

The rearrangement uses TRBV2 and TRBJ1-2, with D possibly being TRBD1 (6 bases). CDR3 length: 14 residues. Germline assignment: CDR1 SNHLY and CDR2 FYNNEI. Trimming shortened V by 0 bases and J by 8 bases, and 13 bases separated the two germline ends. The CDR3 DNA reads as TGTGCCAGCAGTGAAGCGCTTCGGGGGGGCGGCTACACCTTC. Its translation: CASSEALRGGGYTF.

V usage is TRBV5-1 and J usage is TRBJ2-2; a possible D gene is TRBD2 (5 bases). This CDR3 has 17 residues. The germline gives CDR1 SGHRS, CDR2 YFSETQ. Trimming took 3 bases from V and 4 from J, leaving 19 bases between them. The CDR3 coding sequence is TGCGCCAGCAGCTCCCTTGCGCCGGGGAAGGGCACCGGGGAGCTGTTTTTT. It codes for CASSSLAPGKGTGELFF.

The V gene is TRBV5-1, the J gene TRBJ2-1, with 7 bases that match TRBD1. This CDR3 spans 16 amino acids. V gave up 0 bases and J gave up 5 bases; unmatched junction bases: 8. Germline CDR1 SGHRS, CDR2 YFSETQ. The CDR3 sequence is CASSLDRGKPNNEQFF. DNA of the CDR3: TGCGCCAGCAGCTTGGACAGGGGTAAACCGAACAATGAGCAGTTCTTC.

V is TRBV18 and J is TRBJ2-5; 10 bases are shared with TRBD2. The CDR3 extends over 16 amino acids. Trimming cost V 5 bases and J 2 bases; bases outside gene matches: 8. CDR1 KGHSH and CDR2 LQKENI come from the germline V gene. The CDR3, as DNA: TGTGCCAGCTCATCCCCGGGACTAGCGCGACAAGAGACCCAGTACTTC. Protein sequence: CASSSPGLARQETQYF.

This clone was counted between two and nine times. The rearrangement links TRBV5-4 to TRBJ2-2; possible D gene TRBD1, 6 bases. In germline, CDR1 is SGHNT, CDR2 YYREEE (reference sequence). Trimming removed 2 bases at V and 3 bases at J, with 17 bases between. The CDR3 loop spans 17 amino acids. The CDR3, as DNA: TGTGCCAGCAGCTTTGGTAGGGGGACGAGGGACACCGGGGAGCTGTTTTTT. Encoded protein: CASSFGRGTRDTGELFF.

This CDR3 reads CASSYRGNSPLHF. DNA of the CDR3: TGTGCCAGCAGCTATCGGGGGAATTCACCCCTCCACTTT. The chain employs TRBV11-3 and TRBJ1-6, with D maybe TRBD1 (5 bases). The CDR3 has 13 residues. Germline values: CDR1 SGHNT, CDR2 YENEEA. V lost 4 bases and J lost 7, with 8 bases in between. Based on the CDR3 plus reference TRBV11-3 and TRBJ1-6, the full variable domain is EAGVVQSPRYKIIEKKQPVAFWCNPISGHNTLYWYLQNLGQGPELLIRYENEEAVDDSQLPKDRFSAERLKGVDSTLKIQPAELGDSAVYLCASSYRGNSPLHFGNGTRLTVT.

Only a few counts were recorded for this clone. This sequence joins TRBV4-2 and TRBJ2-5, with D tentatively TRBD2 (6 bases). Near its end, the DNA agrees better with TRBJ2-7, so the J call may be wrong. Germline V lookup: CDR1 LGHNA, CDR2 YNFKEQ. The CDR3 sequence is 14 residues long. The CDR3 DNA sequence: TGTGCCAGCAGCCAAGTAGGAAGGGAGGTCGAGCAGTACTTC. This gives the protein CASSQVGREVEQYF.

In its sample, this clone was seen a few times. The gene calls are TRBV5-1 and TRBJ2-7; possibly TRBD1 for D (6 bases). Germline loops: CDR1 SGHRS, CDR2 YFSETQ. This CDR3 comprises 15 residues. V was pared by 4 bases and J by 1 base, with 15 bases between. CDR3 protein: CASSLTTGISYEQYF. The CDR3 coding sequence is TGCGCCAGCAGCCTTACCACAGGGATTTCCTACGAGCAGTACTTC.

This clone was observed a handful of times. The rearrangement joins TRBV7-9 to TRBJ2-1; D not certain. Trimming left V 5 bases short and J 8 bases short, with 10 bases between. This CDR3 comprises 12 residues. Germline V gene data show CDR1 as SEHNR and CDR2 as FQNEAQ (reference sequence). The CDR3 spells CASSPPGDEQFF. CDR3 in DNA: TGTGCCAGCAGCCCCCCAGGCGATGAGCAGTTCTTC. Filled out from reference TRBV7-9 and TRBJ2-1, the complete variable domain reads DTGVSQNPRHKITKRGQNVTFRCDPISEHNRLYWYRQTLGQGPEFLTYFQNEAQLEKSRLLSDRFSAERPKGSFSTLEIQRTEQGDSAMYLCASSPPGDEQFFGPGTRLTVL.

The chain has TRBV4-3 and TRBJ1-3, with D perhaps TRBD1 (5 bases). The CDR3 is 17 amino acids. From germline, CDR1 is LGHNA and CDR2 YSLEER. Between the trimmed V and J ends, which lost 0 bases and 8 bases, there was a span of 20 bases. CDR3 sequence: CASSQDAPGGAGYTIYF. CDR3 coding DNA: TGCGCCAGCAGCCAAGATGCCCCCGGCGGGGCGGGGTACACCATATATTTT.

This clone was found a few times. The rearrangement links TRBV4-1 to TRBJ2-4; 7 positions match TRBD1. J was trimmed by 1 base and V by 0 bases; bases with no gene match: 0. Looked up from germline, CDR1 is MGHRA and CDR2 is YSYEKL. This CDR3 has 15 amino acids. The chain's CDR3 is CASSQEQGAKNIQYF. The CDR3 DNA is TGCGCCAGCAGCCAAGAACAGGGGGCCAAAAACATTCAGTACTTC.

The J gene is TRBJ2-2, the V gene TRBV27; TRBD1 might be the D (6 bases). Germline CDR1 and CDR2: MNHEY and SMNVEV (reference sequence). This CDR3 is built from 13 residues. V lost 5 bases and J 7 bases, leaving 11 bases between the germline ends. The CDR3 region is CASSPRGIGELFF. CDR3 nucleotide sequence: TGTGCCAGCAGTCCCAGGGGAATCGGGGAGCTGTTTTTT.

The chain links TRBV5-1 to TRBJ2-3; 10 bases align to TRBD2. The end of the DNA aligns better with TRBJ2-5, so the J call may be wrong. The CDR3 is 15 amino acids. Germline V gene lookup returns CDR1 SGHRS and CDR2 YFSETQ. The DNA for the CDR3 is TGCGCCAGCACTCAAAGCGGGGGGGTAATCGAGACCCAGTACTTC. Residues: CASTQSGGVIETQYF.

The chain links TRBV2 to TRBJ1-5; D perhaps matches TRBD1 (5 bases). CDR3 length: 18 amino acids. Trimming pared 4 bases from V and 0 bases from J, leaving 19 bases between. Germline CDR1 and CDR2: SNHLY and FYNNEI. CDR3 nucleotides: TGTGCCAGCAGTGTCCAGGGTTCACCGGTTAATAGCAATCAGCCCCAGCATTTT. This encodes CASSVQGSPVNSNQPQHF.

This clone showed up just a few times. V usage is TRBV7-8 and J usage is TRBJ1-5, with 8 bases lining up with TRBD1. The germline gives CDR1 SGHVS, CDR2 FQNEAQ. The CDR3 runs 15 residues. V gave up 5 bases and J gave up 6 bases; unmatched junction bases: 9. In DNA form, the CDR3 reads TGTGCCAGCAGCCCGCCCCCGGGACAGGTTCAGCCCCAGCATTTT. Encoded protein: CASSPPPGQVQPQHF.

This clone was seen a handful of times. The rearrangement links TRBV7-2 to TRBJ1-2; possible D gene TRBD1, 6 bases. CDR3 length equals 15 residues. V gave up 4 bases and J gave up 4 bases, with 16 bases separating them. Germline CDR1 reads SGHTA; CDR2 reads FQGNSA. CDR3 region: CASSSGVRMSYGYTF. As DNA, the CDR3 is TGTGCCAGCAGCTCAGGGGTCAGAATGAGCTATGGCTACACCTTC.

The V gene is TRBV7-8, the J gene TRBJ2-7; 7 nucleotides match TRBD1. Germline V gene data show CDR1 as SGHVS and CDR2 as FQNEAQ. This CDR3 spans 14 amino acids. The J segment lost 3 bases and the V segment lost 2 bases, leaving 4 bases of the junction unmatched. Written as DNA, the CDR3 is TGTGCCAGCAGCTTACCCGGACAGGACTACGAGCAGTACTTC. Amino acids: CASSLPGQDYEQYF.

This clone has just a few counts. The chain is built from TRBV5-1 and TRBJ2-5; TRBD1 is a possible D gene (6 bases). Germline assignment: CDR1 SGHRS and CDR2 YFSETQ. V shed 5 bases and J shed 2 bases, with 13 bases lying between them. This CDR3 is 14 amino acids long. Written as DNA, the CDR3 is TGCGCCAGCAGTCCGGGACAATCACAAGAGACCCAGTACTTC. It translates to CASSPGQSQETQYF.

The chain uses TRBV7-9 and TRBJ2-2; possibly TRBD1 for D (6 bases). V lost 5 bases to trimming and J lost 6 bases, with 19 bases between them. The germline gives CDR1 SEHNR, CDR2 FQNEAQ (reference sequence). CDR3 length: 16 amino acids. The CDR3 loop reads CASSPDGTMGPGELFF. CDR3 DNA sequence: TGTGCCAGCAGCCCAGACGGGACAATGGGCCCCGGGGAGCTGTTTTTT. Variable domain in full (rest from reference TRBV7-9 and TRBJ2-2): DTGVSQNPRHKITKRGQNVTFRCDPISEHNRLYWYRQTLGQGPEFLTYFQNEAQLEKSRLLSDRFSAERPKGSFSTLEIQRTEQGDSAMYLCASSPDGTMGPGELFFGEGSRLTVL.

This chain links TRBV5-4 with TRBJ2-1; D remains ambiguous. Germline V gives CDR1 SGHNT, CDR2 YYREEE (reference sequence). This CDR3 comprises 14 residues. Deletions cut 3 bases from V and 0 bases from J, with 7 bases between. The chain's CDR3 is CASSSESSYNEQFF. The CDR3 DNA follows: TGTGCCAGCAGCTCGGAGAGCTCCTACAATGAGCAGTTCTTC.

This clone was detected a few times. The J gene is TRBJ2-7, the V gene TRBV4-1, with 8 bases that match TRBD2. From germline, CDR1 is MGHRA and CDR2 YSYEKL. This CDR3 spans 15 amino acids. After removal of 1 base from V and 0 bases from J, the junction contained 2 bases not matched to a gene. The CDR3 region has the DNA TGCGCCAGCAGCCAAGTAGCGGGGAGCTCCTACGAGCAGTACTTC. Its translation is CASSQVAGSSYEQYF.

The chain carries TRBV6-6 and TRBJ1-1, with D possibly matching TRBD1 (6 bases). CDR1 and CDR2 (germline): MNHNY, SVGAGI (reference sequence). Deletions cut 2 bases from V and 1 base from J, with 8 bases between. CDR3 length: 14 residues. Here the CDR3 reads CASSYPGQNTEAFF. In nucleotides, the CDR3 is TGTGCCAGCAGTTACCCGGGACAGAACACTGAAGCTTTCTTT.